The 30 T cell receptor beta chains given below trace back to one sample, sequenced in a study of Ad26.COV2.S vaccination and SARS-CoV-2 variants. Some clones are missing from TCRdb's copy, which holds only in-frame ones; the method was immunoSEQ multiplex PCR. The sample holds 180,000 or so clones, approximately 90% seen once. The source was peripheral blood, collected after recovery from COVID-19. Receptor source: a human donor who had recovered from COVID-19.

Concerning this clone: Other DNA variants within this sample encode the same CDR3. The rearrangement joins TRBV11-3 to TRBJ2-1; 11 nucleotides line up with TRBD2. Unmatched junction bases numbered 3, after V lost 4 bases and J lost 4 bases. This CDR3 is built from 15 residues. Germline CDR1 is SGHNT and CDR2 is YENEEA. The CDR3 protein is CASSSTSGSYNEQFF. CDR3 DNA: TGTGCCAGCAGCTCCACTAGCGGGAGTTACAATGAGCAGTTCTTC.

The gene calls are TRBV28 and TRBJ1-2, with 11 bases lining up with TRBD1. Trimming at V came to 5 bases and at J to 4 bases, leaving 6 bases not matched to a gene. This CDR3 is built from 15 residues. Germline values: CDR1 MDHEN, CDR2 SYDVKM. CDR3 sequence: CASSEDRGHSYGYTF. As DNA, the CDR3 is TGTGCCAGCAGTGAGGACAGGGGGCATAGCTATGGCTACACCTTC.

The CDR3 sequence: CASSGAGVNEQFF. The DNA of the CDR3 is TGTGCCAGCAGCGGGGCGGGAGTAAATGAGCAGTTCTTC. The chain couples TRBV6-6 to TRBJ2-1; TRBD2 matches 7 bases. The CDR3 has 13 residues. Germline lookup yields CDR1 MNHNY and CDR2 SVGAGI (reference sequence). V shed 6 bases and J 7 bases; nucleotides not matched to a gene: 6.

The chain links TRBV5-1 to TRBJ2-7; D ambiguous. This CDR3 comprises 15 residues. Trimming took off 0 bases at V and 1 base at J, with 11 bases between the two ends. Germline lookup yields CDR1 SGHRS and CDR2 YFSETQ. CDR3 amino acids: CASSLDSVQSYEQYF. CDR3 in DNA: TGCGCCAGCAGCTTGGACAGTGTCCAATCCTACGAGCAGTACTTC.

This clone was seen a few times. The chain recombines TRBV6-5 with TRBJ1-5, with D hard to call. V was cut by 2 bases and J by 6 bases, with 11 bases left in between. Germline V gene sequence: CDR1 MNHEY, CDR2 SVGAGI. The CDR3 covers 14 residues. The CDR3 protein is CASSYPGSGQPQHF. The CDR3 nucleotides read TGTGCCAGCAGTTACCCGGGATCGGGTCAGCCCCAGCATTTT.

The V gene is TRBV19, the J gene TRBJ1-5; D is perhaps TRBD1 (6 bases). Per the germline V gene, CDR1 is LNHDA and CDR2 is SQIVND (reference sequence). Trimming cost V 2 bases and J 5 bases, with 16 bases left between them. This CDR3 spans 16 amino acids. The CDR3 here is CASSIRTEPGHQPQHF. CDR3 nucleotide sequence: TGTGCCAGTAGTATACGGACAGAGCCAGGCCATCAGCCCCAGCATTTT.

The rearrangement uses TRBV2 and TRBJ2-3; 10 positions match TRBD1. Germline-derived CDR1 and CDR2 are SNHLY and FYNNEI. V shed 2 bases, J shed 8 bases, and the junction held 1 base outside the gene matches. This CDR3 region has 13 residues. CDR3 in amino acids: CASSERTGGTQYF. CDR3 bases: TGTGCCAGCAGTGAAAGGACAGGGGGTACGCAGTATTTT.

This clone was observed a single time. The rearrangement joins TRBV29-1 to TRBJ2-7, with D unclear. This CDR3 contains 13 residues. Between the trimmed V and J ends, which lost 1 base and 0 bases, there was a span of 7 bases. Germline CDR1 SQVTM, CDR2 ANQGSEA. The DNA for the CDR3 is TGCAGCGTTGAAGCGGAGATCTCCTACGAGCAGTACTTC. Translating it yields CSVEAEISYEQYF.

As for this clone: Relative to the germline gene, one junction end is altered; a read error may explain this. The chain uses TRBV7-9 and TRBJ2-1; 11 bases are a match to TRBD2. The CDR3 sequence is 16 residues long. CDR1 and CDR2 (germline): SEHNR, FQNEAQ (reference sequence). CDR3 in DNA: TGTGCCAGCAACTTAGCGGGGGGGCACTCCTACAATGAGCAGTTCTTC. Amino acid sequence: CASNLAGGHSYNEQFF.

J is TRBJ2-3 and V is TRBV5-6; TRBD2 aligns across 9 bases. V lost 1 base and J lost 5; bases outside the gene matches: 5. The CDR3 length is 15 residues. Germline CDR1 and CDR2: SGHDT and YYEEEE. The CDR3 spells CASSLWPSGVDTQYF. The DNA of the CDR3 is TGTGCCAGCAGCTTGTGGCCTAGCGGGGTAGATACGCAGTATTTT.

V usage is TRBV29-1 and J usage is TRBJ1-2; tentative D call: TRBD1 (6 bases). The CDR3 loop spans 13 amino acids. V dropped 6 bases and J dropped 4 bases, with 15 bases sitting between them. Germline CDR1 and CDR2: SQVTM and ANQGSEA. The CDR3 spells CSVGGTQPYGYTF. As DNA, the CDR3 is TGCAGCGTGGGGGGCACACAGCCCTATGGCTACACCTTC. The full variable domain, rest sourced from reference TRBV29-1 and TRBJ1-2, is SAVISQKPSRDICQRGTSLTIQCQVDSQVTMMFWYRQQPGQSLTLIATANQGSEATYESGFVIDKFPISRPNLTFSTLTVSNMSPEDSSIYLCSVGGTQPYGYTFGSGTRLTVV.

This clone was seen more than once but under ten times. V and J are TRBV2 and TRBJ1-5; 7 positions agree with TRBD1. Germline loops: CDR1 SNHLY, CDR2 FYNNEI. The CDR3 has 14 residues. V dropped 6 bases and J dropped 2; count of bases not matched to a gene: 4. The CDR3: CASSGQAGNQPQHF. The DNA for the CDR3 is TGTGCCAGCAGCGGACAGGCTGGCAATCAGCCCCAGCATTTT.

This chain's CDR3 is CAISEVAALDYTF. As DNA, the CDR3 is TGTGCCATCAGTGAGGTGGCAGCCCTTGACTACACCTTC. This sequence joins TRBV10-3 and TRBJ1-2; D is unclear. The CDR3 is 13 residues long. V was trimmed by 2 bases and J by 10 bases, leaving 14 bases between them. Germline assignment: CDR1 ENHRY and CDR2 SYGVKD.

This rearrangement joins TRBV20-1 to TRBJ1-2; 7 nucleotides agree with TRBD1. V shed 2 bases and J 12 bases; nucleotides not matched to a gene: 3. In germline, CDR1 is DFQATT, CDR2 SNEGSKA (reference sequence). CDR3 length: 10 amino acids. Here the CDR3 reads CSARIRGHTF. In DNA, the CDR3 is TGCAGTGCTAGAATAAGGGGGCACACCTTC.

On this clone itself: Its ends do not fully match the called genes, so a read error is possible. The chain combines TRBV30 with TRBJ1-2, with 7 bases fitting TRBD1. CDR3 length equals 13 residues. The germline V gene encodes CDR1 GTSNPN and CDR2 SVGIG (reference sequence). CDR3 region: CAGRGRGEDGYTF. The CDR3 bases are TGTGCCGGGAGGGGCAGGGGGGAGGATGGCTACACCTTC.

The gene calls are TRBV28 and TRBJ1-2; no definite D call. Germline V gene sequence: CDR1 MDHEN, CDR2 SYDVKM. Trimming left V 3 bases short and J 4 bases short, with 9 bases between. The CDR3 totals 13 residues. CDR3 nucleotides: TGTGCCAGCAGTTTGATCCGGTTCTATGGCTACACCTTC. Translation: CASSLIRFYGYTF.

The chain couples TRBV2 to TRBJ1-1; no clear D. V lost 6 bases, J lost 1 base, and 12 bases lay in between. CDR1 SNHLY and CDR2 FYNNEI come from the germline V gene. The CDR3 loop spans 14 amino acids. The CDR3 sequence is CASRVARTNTEAFF. CDR3 nucleotide sequence: TGTGCCAGCAGGGTAGCACGGACGAACACTGAAGCTTTCTTT. Looking up the rest from reference TRBV2 and TRBJ1-1 gives the full variable domain: EPEVTQTPSHQVTQMGQEVILRCVPISNHLYFYWYRQILGQKVEFLVSFYNNEISEKSEIFDDQFSVERPDGSNFTLKIRSTKLEDSAMYFCASRVARTNTEAFFGQGTRLTVV.

The J gene is TRBJ2-5, the V gene TRBV6-6; no firm D call. V dropped 5 bases and J dropped 2 bases, with 9 bases sitting between them. Germline V gives CDR1 MNHNY, CDR2 SVGAGI (reference sequence). CDR3 length: 13 amino acids. CDR3 residues: CASSVQRQETQYF. CDR3 nucleotides: TGTGCCAGCAGTGTTCAGCGTCAAGAGACCCAGTACTTC.

This chain joins TRBV7-3 and TRBJ2-3; 14 positions agree with TRBD2. The length of the CDR3 is 17 residues. The germline V gene has CDR1 SGHTA and CDR2 FQGTGA. V gave up 4 bases and J gave up 4 bases; unmatched junction bases: 7. The CDR3 is CASSSAGTSGSADTQYF. The CDR3 region has the DNA TGTGCCAGCAGCTCCGCCGGGACTAGCGGGAGTGCAGATACGCAGTATTTT.

V is TRBV18 and J is TRBJ2-7; the match to TRBD2 covers 13 bases. From germline, CDR1 is KGHSH and CDR2 LQKENI. The CDR3 is 17 residues long. After removal of 5 bases from V and 1 base from J, the junction contained 8 bases not matched to a gene. Here the CDR3 reads CASSTGGTSGKSYEQYF. For the CDR3, the DNA is TGTGCCAGCTCAACAGGAGGGACTAGCGGGAAGTCCTACGAGCAGTACTTC.

This chain uses TRBV19 with TRBJ2-5; D is unclear. CDR1 and CDR2 from the germline V gene are LNHDA and SQIVND (reference sequence). V dropped 5 bases and J dropped 4 bases, with 8 bases sitting between them. The CDR3 runs 12 residues. The CDR3 sequence: CASSVSGETQYF. Here the CDR3 DNA reads TGTGCCAGTAGTGTAAGTGGAGAGACCCAGTACTTC.

The rearrangement uses TRBV9 and TRBJ2-3; possibly TRBD2 for D (6 bases). The germline gives CDR1 SGDLS, CDR2 YYNGEE. The CDR3 has 16 amino acids. Deletions cut 3 bases from V and 1 base from J, with 15 bases between. The CDR3 sequence: CASSEGTQSRTDTQYF. CDR3 bases: TGTGCCAGCAGCGAGGGGACTCAGTCACGCACAGATACGCAGTATTTT. Filled out from reference TRBV9 and TRBJ2-3, the complete variable domain reads DSGVTQTPKHLITATGQRVTLRCSPRSGDLSVYWYQQSLDQGLQFLIQYYNGEERAKGNILERFSAQQFPDLHSELNLSSLELGDSALYFCASSEGTQSRTDTQYFGPGTRLTVL.

The chain has TRBV7-2 and TRBJ1-5; possible D gene TRBD1, 6 bases. This CDR3 spans 14 amino acids. Germline CDR1 and CDR2: SGHTA and FQGNSA. Between the trimmed V and J ends, which lost 5 bases and 6 bases, there was a span of 14 bases. CDR3 in DNA: TGTGCCAGCAGCCCAACAGGGCTAGGTCAGCCCCAGCATTTT. Residues: CASSPTGLGQPQHF.

The chain joins TRBV2 to TRBJ2-1, with D perhaps TRBD2 (6 bases). The germline V gene has CDR1 SNHLY and CDR2 FYNNEI. V was clipped by 8 bases and J by 7 bases, with 6 bases between them. The CDR3 contains 10 residues. The CDR3 nucleotides are TGTGCCAGCGGGGGGAATGAGCAGTTCTTC. Residues: CASGGNEQFF.

The V call is TRBV6-1, the J call TRBJ1-2; D remains ambiguous. The CDR3 has 13 amino acids. Deletions cut 1 base from V and 1 base from J, with 4 bases between. CDR1 and CDR2 from the germline V gene are MNHNS and SASEGT. CDR3 nucleotides: TGTGCCAGCAGTGAAGGTTTTAACTATGGCTACACCTTC. This sequence encodes CASSEGFNYGYTF.

This clone was observed a single time. The V and J genes are TRBV27 and TRBJ2-2; TRBD2 is a possible D gene (6 bases). V was pared by 5 bases and J by 5 bases, with 18 bases between. The length of the CDR3 is 16 residues. Germline CDR1 and CDR2: MNHEY and SMNVEV (reference sequence). CDR3 nucleotide sequence: TGTGCCAGCAGTCCCGGGAGTAGGGTTGGAACCGGGGAGCTGTTTTTT. Its protein product is CASSPGSRVGTGELFF.

J is TRBJ2-7 and V is TRBV18, with TRBD2 matching over 14 bases. The CDR3 is 15 residues long. V trimming: 6 bases; J trimming: 6 bases; junction bases outside the gene matches: 7. Germline-derived CDR1 and CDR2 are KGHSH and LQKENI. CDR3 region: CASSPGLAGGGEQYF. The DNA of the CDR3 is TGTGCCAGCTCTCCTGGACTAGCGGGAGGCGGCGAGCAGTACTTC.

V usage is TRBV5-1 and J usage is TRBJ2-1; 9 bases fit TRBD2. The CDR3 sequence is 15 residues long. V was pared by 0 bases and J by 5 bases, with 3 bases of the junction left unmatched. The germline CDR1 and CDR2 sequences are SGHRS and YFSETQ. CDR3 in amino acids: CASSLEGLANNEQFF. In DNA form, the CDR3 reads TGCGCCAGCAGCTTGGAGGGACTAGCTAACAATGAGCAGTTCTTC.

This CDR3 is CASSPGQGSSYNEQFF. As DNA, the CDR3 is TGTGCCAGCTCACCAGGACAGGGCAGCTCCTACAATGAGCAGTTCTTC. The V call is TRBV18, the J call TRBJ2-1, with 8 bases that match TRBD1. V lost 2 bases and J lost 0; bases outside the gene matches: 3. This CDR3 contains 16 residues. The germline CDR1 and CDR2 sequences are KGHSH and LQKENI.

CDR3 sequence reads: CASSLEWSHEKLFF. CDR3 nucleotide sequence: TGCGCCAGCAGCTTGGAATGGTCGCACGAAAAACTGTTTTTT. J is TRBJ1-4 and V is TRBV5-1; D is unresolved. Germline assignment: CDR1 SGHRS and CDR2 YFSETQ. The V end lost 0 bases, the J end lost 8 bases, and 11 bases lay between the germline ends. The CDR3 loop spans 14 amino acids.